The following is a TCR beta chain sequence with its context. Its recognized antigen is unknown. No quality values exist for individual bases; no much larger clone is one base distant. The time point label corresponds to: roughly 26 weeks on oral tofacitinib. The treatment or condition label, as the study defines it: oral pan-JAK inhibitor, 5-10 mg twice daily. Lesional scalp punch biopsies and peripheral blood were obtained from alopecia areata patients. After PBMCs were isolated by density centrifugation and stained for CD3, CD4 and CD8, a FACSAria was used to sort CD4+ and CD8+ T cells. Library preparation used the immunoSEQ multiplex PCR assay. RNA was extracted from all samples and reverse transcribed into cDNA, which served as template for TCR sequencing. First-strand cDNA was synthesized with SuperScript III using a 2:1 mix of oligo-dT and random hexamers. A synthetic immune receptor repertoire was used to measure amplification bias, and any remaining bias was corrected computationally. As for the authors' bioinformatics: Raw reads were preprocessed for error removal, and CDR3 was defined according to IMGT conventions as running from the conserved cysteine to phenylalanine. Clonality was calculated as 1 minus Shannon entropy normalized by log2 of the number of productive unique TCRs. Scalp TCRbeta sequences were cross-referenced with sorted blood CD4 and CD8 repertoires so that the CD4 or CD8 identity of scalp clones could be inferred. Held by TCRdb, this immuneACCESS table contains in-frame sequences only and omits some clones. Under half of the omission traces to an unresolved V gene where checked; the cause of the rest is unknown. V, J and clone size are those of that table, while D and trimming were read from the DNA. This sample is represented by 150,000 to 250,000 clones; about three fifths of them were singletons. Together, the top ten hold more than 5.5% of the sample.

CDR1 SGHTA and CDR2 FQGNSA were looked up in the germline V gene. Including the terminal cysteine and phenylalanine, the CDR3 comprises 15 residues. Just CDR3 DNA is preserved here, 45 bases in frame from base 1. V was cut back by 1 base and J by 8 bases, leaving a gap of 15 bases between them. This specimen belongs to a study of CD8+ T cells in alopecia areata (dated by TCRdb to the late 2010s). Background for the entire study: Treated patients were enrolled in an open-label pilot trial of oral tofacitinib at 5 to 10 mg twice daily for moderate-to-severe alopecia areata. Scalp clonality was compared across normal scalp (n=4), patchy alopecia areata scalp (n=8), and alopecia totalis/universalis scalp (n=8). For the treated patients, the SALT score, which quantifies what percentage of scalp surface area is affected, served as the measure of disease severity. Scalp tissue and sorted CD4+ and CD8+ peripheral blood T cells from patchy and totalis/universalis alopecia areata patients and from healthy controls were covered by human TCRbeta sequencing. Tofacitinib was administered for 6 to 18 months, and 6 months of follow-up off drug were then conducted to assess delayed response and recurrence. Biopsies were taken from tofacitinib-treated patients at baseline and at 4 and 24 weeks of treatment, and a later scalp biopsy was taken in several of the tofacitinib-treated patients. RNA came from the PAXgene miRNA kit for fixed scalp, the miRNeasy kit for PBMCs, and the RNeasy kit for mouse skin. In both human patients and the C3H/HeJ mouse model, the study applied high-throughput TCRbeta sequencing to look at T cell clonal expansion in alopecia areata. Amplification of TCRbeta CDR3 regions was done by immunoSEQ multiplex PCR using 35 Vbeta forward primers and 13 Jbeta reverse primers. The research as a whole found: During tofacitinib treatment, many expanded lesional clones remained in scalp and blood, and this persistence may partly explain relapse after treatment is stopped. Unlike mouse skin, where gammadelta T cells dominate, normal human skin contains resident alphabeta T cells that get sequenced too, which complicates analysis of the scalp TCR repertoire. The treated cohort was small, with a single nonresponder, so links between baseline CD8+ expansion and response need larger studies. With tofacitinib, both scalp clonality and the number of expanded CD8+ clones among the top 100 scalp clones went down significantly. TCR sequences shared between patients were less clear than in mice, possibly partly because of HLA diversity in the patient population. Lesional scalp, especially in alopecia totalis/universalis, showed higher clonality and more expanded CD8+ clones than normal scalp, suggesting antigenic drive.

In this chain, TRBV7-2 is recombined with TRBJ2-1; the D gene assignment is perhaps TRBD1 or TRBD2, with each matching 5 bases. This TCR was recovered from a human donor with alopecia areata. The source was CD4+ T cells sorted from blood, collected at week 24, from a patient treated with tofacitinib. DNA sequence: TGTGCCAGCAGCTTAGGGGACGGCAAGAGGGATGAGCAGTTCTTC. Its translation is CASSLGDGKRDEQFF.